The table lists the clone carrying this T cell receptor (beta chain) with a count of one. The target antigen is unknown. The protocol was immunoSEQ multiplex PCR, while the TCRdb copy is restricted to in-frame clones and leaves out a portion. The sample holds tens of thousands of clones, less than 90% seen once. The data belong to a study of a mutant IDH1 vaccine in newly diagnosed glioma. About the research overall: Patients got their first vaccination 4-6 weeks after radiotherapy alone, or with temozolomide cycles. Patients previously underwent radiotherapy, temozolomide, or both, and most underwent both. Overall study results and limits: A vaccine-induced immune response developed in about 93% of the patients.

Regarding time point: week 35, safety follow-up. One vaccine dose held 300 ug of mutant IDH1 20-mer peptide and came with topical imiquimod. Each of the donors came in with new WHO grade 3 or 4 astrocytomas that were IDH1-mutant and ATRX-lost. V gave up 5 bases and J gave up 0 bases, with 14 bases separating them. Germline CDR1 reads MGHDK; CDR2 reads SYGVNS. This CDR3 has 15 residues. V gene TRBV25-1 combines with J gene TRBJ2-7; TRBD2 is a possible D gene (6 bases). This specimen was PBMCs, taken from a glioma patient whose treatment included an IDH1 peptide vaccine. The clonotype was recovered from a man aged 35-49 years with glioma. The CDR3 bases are TGTGCCAGCAGTCCCCCGGGGACTGGCTCCTACGAGCAGTACTTC. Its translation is CASSPPGTGSYEQYF.